These 6 T cell receptor beta chains were all obtained from the same sample, sequenced in a study of T cells after yellow fever vaccination (dated by TCRdb to the late 2010s). Receptor libraries were prepared by 5' RACE. Sequencing was carried out with an Illumina HiSeq 2500. In-frame beta chains were kept once TCRdb had trimmed the public reads at Q25 with fastp and called clones with MiXCR. Each record represents a unique CDR3 protein, reported with the most common genes and DNA among its rows. The sample includes hundreds of thousands of distinct CDR3 sequences, with 8% to 10% observed a single time. The top ten clones comprise 18% of the sample. The intended sense of this specimen's treatment or condition label: live attenuated yellow fever vaccine strain. The input for sequencing was PBMCs, taken on the day of the first yellow fever vaccination. These TCRs come from a man between 18 and 35 years old who received the YFV17D yellow fever vaccine.

The chain has TRBV9 and TRBJ2-7; D not certain. The germline V and J ends were trimmed by 2 bases and 2 bases, with 11 bases remaining between them. CDR3 length: 14 residues. Germline V lookup: CDR1 SGDLS, CDR2 YYNGEE. In DNA, the CDR3 is TGTGCCAGCAGCGTGTCAACGAGCACCTACGAGCAGTACTTC. It translates to CASSVSTSTYEQYF.

The CDR3 reads CASSHRDSNQPQHF. As DNA, the CDR3 is TGTGCCAGCAGCCACAGGGATAGCAATCAGCCCCAGCATTTT. The chain employs TRBV4-2 and TRBJ1-5; D may be TRBD1 (5 bases). CDR1 is LGHNA and CDR2 is YNFKEQ in the germline V gene. V was shortened by 3 bases and J by 0 bases, with 6 bases between the two germline ends. The CDR3 runs 14 residues.

This clonotype has a handful of counts. The chain combines TRBV6-5 with TRBJ1-1; a weak D match, TRBD1 (5 bases). In germline, CDR1 is MNHEY, CDR2 SVGAGI. Trimming cost V 2 bases and J 4 bases, with 11 bases left between them. The CDR3 has 14 amino acids. CDR3 protein: CASSYQGPSTEAFF. The DNA for the CDR3 is TGTGCCAGCAGTTACCAGGGTCCGAGCACTGAAGCTTTCTTT.

This clonotype turned up a few times. The chain joins TRBV7-2 to TRBJ1-1; D unresolved. The germline CDR1 and CDR2 sequences are SGHTA and FQGNSA. This CDR3 has 15 residues. V lost 1 base and J lost 4, with 13 bases in between. CDR3 nucleotide sequence: TGTGCCAGCAGCTTAGAAAAGGGAGGGATCACTGAAGCTTTCTTT. The encoded protein is CASSLEKGGITEAFF.

V usage is TRBV5-1 and J usage is TRBJ1-1; 8 bases match TRBD1. This CDR3 is built from 18 residues. Germline V gene sequence: CDR1 SGHRS, CDR2 YFSETQ. With 5 bases clipped from V and 1 base from J, the junction kept 16 bases outside the gene matches. CDR3 loop: CASRRGGNQGAGNTEAFF. The DNA for the CDR3 is TGCGCCAGCAGGCGAGGCGGCAATCAGGGGGCAGGGAACACTGAAGCTTTCTTT.

This clonotype was observed a handful of times. This chain joins TRBV6-6 and TRBJ2-1, with D unclear. CDR3 size: 12 residues. Deletions cut 6 bases from V and 7 bases from J, with 10 bases between. Germline values: CDR1 MNHNY, CDR2 SVGAGI (reference sequence). The CDR3 is CASSPGVNEQFF. CDR3 nucleotide sequence: TGTGCCAGCAGCCCCGGTGTGAATGAGCAGTTCTTC.